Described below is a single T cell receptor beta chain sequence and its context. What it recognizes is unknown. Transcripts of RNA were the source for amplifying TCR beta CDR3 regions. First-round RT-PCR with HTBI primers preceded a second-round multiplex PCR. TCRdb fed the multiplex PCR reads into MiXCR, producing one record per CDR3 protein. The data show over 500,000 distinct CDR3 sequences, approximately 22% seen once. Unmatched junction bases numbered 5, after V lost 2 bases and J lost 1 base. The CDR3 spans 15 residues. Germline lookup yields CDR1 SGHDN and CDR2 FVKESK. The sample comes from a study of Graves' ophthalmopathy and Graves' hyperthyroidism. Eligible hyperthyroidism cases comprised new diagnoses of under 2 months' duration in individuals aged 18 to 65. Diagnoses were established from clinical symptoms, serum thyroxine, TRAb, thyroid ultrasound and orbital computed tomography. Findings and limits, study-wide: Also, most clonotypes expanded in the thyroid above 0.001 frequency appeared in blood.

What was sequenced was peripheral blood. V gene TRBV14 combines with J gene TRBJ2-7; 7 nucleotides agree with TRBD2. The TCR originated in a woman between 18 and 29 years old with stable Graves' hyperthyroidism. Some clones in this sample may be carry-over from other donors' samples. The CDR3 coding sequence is TGTGCCAGCAGCCAATGGGCTAGCGGATCCTACGAGCAGTACTTC. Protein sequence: CASSQWASGSYEQYF.